The 9 T cell receptor beta chains below come from one sample, sequenced in a study of early T cells in non-severe SARS-CoV-2 infection. TCRdb called the 5' RACE reads again in MiXCR, with one record for every CDR3 protein. The sample includes tens of thousands of distinct CDR3 sequences, more than 10% seen only once; the top ten take around 16%. Sequencing was performed on whole blood. The receptors were sampled from an adult who was a healthcare worker with PCR-confirmed SARS-CoV-2 infection or an uninfected control (not recorded which).

V is TRBV4-1 and J is TRBJ2-1; D possibly matches TRBD1 or TRBD2 (5 bases each). Germline V gene lookup returns CDR1 MGHRA and CDR2 YSYEKL. The CDR3 consists of 13 residues. The V end lost 8 bases, the J end lost 6 bases, and 14 bases lay between the germline ends. Written as DNA, the CDR3 is TGCGCCAGCGGCCCCCGGGACGCCAATGAGCAGTTCTTC. Residues: CASGPRDANEQFF.

This clonotype was counted ten times or more. Here the CDR3 DNA reads TGTGCCAGCAGGGATACAGGGGGCGGGTCCTATAATTCACCCCTCCACTTT. This translates into CASRDTGGGSYNSPLHF. The V gene is TRBV6-6, the J gene TRBJ1-6; 9 nucleotides match TRBD1. V was pared by 6 bases and J by 1 base, with 7 bases of the junction left unmatched. The CDR3 is 17 residues long. From germline, CDR1 is MNHNY and CDR2 SVGAGI (reference sequence).

This clonotype has just a few counts. The gene calls are TRBV10-3 and TRBJ1-1; a possible D gene is TRBD1 (5 bases). The CDR3 sequence is 13 residues long. Germline CDR1 ENHRY, CDR2 SYGVKD. Trimming took off 7 bases at V and 5 bases at J, with 14 bases between the two ends. CDR3 nucleotides: TGTGCCATCACCGAGGGGCGGGATACTGAAGCTTTCTTT. It codes for CAITEGRDTEAFF.

The chain is built from TRBV4-3 and TRBJ2-3, with D possibly matching TRBD2 (6 bases). The V gene's germline CDR1 is LGHNA and CDR2 YSLEER. CDR3 length: 19 amino acids. V was clipped by 0 bases and J by 2 bases, with 21 bases between them. The CDR3 reads CASSQDLSLDAGYTDTQYF. DNA for the CDR3: TGCGCCAGCAGCCAAGATCTAAGTCTGGATGCGGGGTACACAGATACGCAGTATTTT.

This clonotype was counted only a few times. The chain links TRBV28 to TRBJ2-1; D gene ambiguous. V lost 1 base, J lost 7 bases, and 11 bases lay in between. The CDR3 is 14 residues long. CDR1 and CDR2 from the germline V gene are MDHEN and SYDVKM. CDR3 nucleotides: TGTGCCAGCAGTTTATTAGGTGTCAAGAATGAGCAGTTCTTC. This codes for CASSLLGVKNEQFF.

This clonotype has only a few counts. This sequence joins TRBV20-1 and TRBJ1-2, with 8 bases matching TRBD1. V lost 3 bases, J lost 7 bases, and 7 bases stayed unmatched. There are 13 residues in the CDR3. Germline assignment: CDR1 DFQATT and CDR2 SNEGSKA (reference sequence). The CDR3 is CSARSGGSGGYTF. The CDR3 DNA follows: TGCAGTGCTAGGTCAGGGGGCTCTGGTGGCTACACCTTC.

This clonotype was seen a handful of times. This sequence joins TRBV5-6 and TRBJ2-2, with 13 positions matching TRBD2. Per germline, CDR1 SGHDT and CDR2 YYEEEE. With V trimmed by 2 bases and J by 6 bases, 1 base remained unmatched. The length of the CDR3 is 15 residues. DNA of the CDR3: TGTGCCAGCAGCTTAGGACTAGCGGGAGCCGGGGAGCTGTTTTTT. As protein: CASSLGLAGAGELFF. Full variable domain (outside the CDR3, taken from reference TRBV5-6 and TRBJ2-2): DAGVTQSPTHLIKTRGQQVTLRCSPKSGHDTVSWYQQALGQGPQFIFQYYEEEERQRGNFPDRFSGHQFPNYSSELNVNALLLGDSALYLCASSLGLAGAGELFFGEGSRLTVL.

This clonotype was counted ten times or more. The rearrangement links TRBV7-6 to TRBJ2-7; 8 nucleotides match TRBD2. The CDR3 is 14 amino acids. Germline-derived CDR1 and CDR2 are SGHVS and FNYEAQ. Trimming cost V 5 bases and J 6 bases; bases outside gene matches: 9. CDR3 protein: CASSAAGGGSEQYF. The CDR3 DNA reads TGTGCCAGCAGCGCCGCGGGAGGCGGGAGCGAGCAGTACTTC.

This clonotype was picked up many times. V gene TRBV12-3 or TRBV12-4 combines with J gene TRBJ1-6; 7 bases line up with TRBD1. The V gene end was trimmed by 0 bases and the J gene end by 10 bases; junction bases not matched to a gene: 6. The CDR3 covers 15 residues. The CDR3, as DNA: TGTGCCAGCAGTTTAGCGCCAGGGGGAATATCACCCCTCCACTTT. This codes for CASSLAPGGISPLHF.